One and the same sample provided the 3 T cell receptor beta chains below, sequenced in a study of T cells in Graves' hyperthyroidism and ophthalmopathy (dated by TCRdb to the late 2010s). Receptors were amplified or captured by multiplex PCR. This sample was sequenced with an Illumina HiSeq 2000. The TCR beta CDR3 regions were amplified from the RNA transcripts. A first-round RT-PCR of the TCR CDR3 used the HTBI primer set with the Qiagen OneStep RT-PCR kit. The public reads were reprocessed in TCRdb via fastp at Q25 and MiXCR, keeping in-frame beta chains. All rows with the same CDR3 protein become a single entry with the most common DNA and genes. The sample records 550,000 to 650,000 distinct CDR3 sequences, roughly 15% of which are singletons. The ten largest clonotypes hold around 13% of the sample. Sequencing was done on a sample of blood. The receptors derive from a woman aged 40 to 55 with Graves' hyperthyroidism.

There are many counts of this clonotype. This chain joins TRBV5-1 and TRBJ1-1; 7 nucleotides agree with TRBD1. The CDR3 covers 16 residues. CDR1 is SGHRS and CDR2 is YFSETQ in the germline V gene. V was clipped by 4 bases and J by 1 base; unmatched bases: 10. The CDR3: CASSPELGTENTEAFF. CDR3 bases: TGCGCCAGCAGCCCCGAGTTGGGGACAGAGAACACTGAAGCTTTCTTT.

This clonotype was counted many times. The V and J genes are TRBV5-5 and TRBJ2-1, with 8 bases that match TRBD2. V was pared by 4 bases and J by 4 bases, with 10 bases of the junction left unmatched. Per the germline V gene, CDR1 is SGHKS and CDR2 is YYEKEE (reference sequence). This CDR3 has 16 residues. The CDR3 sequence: CASSLWGVAGYNEQFF. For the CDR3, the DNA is TGTGCCAGCAGCCTCTGGGGGGTAGCGGGATACAATGAGCAGTTCTTC.

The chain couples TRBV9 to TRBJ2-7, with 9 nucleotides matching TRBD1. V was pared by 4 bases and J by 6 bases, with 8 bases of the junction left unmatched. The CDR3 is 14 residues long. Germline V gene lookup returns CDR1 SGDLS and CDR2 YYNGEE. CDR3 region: CASSPRDRVAEQYF. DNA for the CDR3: TGTGCCAGCAGCCCTCGGGACAGGGTGGCCGAGCAGTACTTC.